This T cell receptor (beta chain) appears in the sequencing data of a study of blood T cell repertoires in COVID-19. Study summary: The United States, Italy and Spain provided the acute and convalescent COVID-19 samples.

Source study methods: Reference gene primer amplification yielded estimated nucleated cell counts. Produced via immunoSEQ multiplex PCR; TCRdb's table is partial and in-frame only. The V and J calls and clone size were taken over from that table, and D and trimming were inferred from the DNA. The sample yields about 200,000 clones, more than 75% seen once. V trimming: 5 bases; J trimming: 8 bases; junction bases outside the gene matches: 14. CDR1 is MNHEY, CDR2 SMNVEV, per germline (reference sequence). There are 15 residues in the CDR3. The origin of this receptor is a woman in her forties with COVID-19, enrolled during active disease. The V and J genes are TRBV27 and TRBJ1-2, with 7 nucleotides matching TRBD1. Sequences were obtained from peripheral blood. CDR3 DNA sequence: TGTGCCAGCAGTCCCGGACAGGCTACCCATGTCGGCTACACCTTC. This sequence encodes CASSPGQATHVGYTF.